This T cell receptor beta chain was found in a study of blood T cells in healthy people across ages. The study, taken as a whole, reports: Significant beta diversity loss was already apparent by age approximately 36, declining roughly linearly.

The use of a sample-barcoded 5' primer and a J-beta primer mix characterized a second PCR of roughly 6 to 11 cycles. Each of the samples gave a minimum of 2.5 million paired-end reads that contained CDR3. Via MiXCR, TCRdb re-called the 5' RACE reads, giving one row per CDR3 protein. The sample lists around 790,000 distinct CDR3 sequences, more than 40% occurring once. The CDR3 is made up of 17 amino acids. The germline V gene has CDR1 SEHNR and CDR2 FQNEAQ (reference sequence). Losses at the gene ends were 1 base for V and 3 bases for J; bases not matched to a gene: 6. Details on this clonotype: The antigen is undetermined.

The chain carries TRBV7-9 and TRBJ2-1, with TRBD2 identical over 10 bases. Sequenced material: blood. The TCR sequence derives from a man aged 55 to 69 in good health. CDR3 loop: CASSLGPSGGGYNEQFF. Here the CDR3 DNA reads TGTGCCAGCAGCTTAGGGCCTAGCGGGGGAGGCTACAATGAGCAGTTCTTC.